This TCR beta chain comes out of a study of control samples from healthy donors and cancer patients. This clone was counted once. The germline V and J ends were trimmed by 5 bases and 3 bases, with 4 bases remaining between them. The CDR3 totals 12 residues. The V gene's germline CDR1 is MNHEY and CDR2 SVGAGI. Using immunoSEQ multiplex PCR, the repertoire was profiled, and TCRdb retains in-frame clones only, with some absent. The sample consists of approximately 140,000 clones, roughly 94% of them appearing once. Sequencing was performed on blood. The rearrangement uses TRBV6-5 and TRBJ2-2; no reliable D call. The sequence was obtained from a man aged 40-49 years in good health. For the CDR3, the DNA is TGTGCCAGCAGTCACGACACCGGGGAGCTGTTTTTT. Its translation: CASSHDTGELFF.